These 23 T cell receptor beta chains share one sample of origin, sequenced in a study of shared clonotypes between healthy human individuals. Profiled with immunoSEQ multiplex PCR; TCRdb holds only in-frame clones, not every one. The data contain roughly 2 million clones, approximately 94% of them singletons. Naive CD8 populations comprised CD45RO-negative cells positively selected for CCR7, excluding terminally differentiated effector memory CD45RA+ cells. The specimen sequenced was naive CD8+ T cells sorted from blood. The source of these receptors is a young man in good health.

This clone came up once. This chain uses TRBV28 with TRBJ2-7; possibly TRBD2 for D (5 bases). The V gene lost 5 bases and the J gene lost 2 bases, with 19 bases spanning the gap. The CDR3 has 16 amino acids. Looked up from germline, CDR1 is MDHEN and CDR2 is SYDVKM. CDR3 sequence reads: CASSTAREGPTYEQYF. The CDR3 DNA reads TGTGCCAGCAGTACCGCTCGTGAGGGCCCCACCTACGAGCAGTACTTC.

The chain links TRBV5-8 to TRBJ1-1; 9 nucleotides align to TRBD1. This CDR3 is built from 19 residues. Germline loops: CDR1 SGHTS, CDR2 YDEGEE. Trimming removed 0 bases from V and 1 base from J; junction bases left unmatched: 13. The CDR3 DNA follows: TGTGCCAGCAGCTTGGAGCAGGTTTATGGGGACAGGGAGAACACTGAAGCTTTCTTT. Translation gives CASSLEQVYGDRENTEAFF.

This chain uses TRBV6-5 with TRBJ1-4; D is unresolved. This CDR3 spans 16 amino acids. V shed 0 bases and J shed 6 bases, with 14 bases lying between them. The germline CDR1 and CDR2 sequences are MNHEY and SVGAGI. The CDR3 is CASSYSQRGVDEKLFF. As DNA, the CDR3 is TGTGCCAGCAGTTACTCCCAGCGGGGAGTAGATGAAAAACTGTTTTTT.

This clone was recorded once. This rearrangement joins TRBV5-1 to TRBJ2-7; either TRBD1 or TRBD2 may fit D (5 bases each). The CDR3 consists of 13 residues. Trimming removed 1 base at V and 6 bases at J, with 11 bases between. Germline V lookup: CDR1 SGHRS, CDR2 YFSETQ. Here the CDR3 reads CASSLLGDPEQYF. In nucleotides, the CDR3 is TGCGCCAGCAGCTTGCTTGGGGACCCCGAGCAGTACTTC.

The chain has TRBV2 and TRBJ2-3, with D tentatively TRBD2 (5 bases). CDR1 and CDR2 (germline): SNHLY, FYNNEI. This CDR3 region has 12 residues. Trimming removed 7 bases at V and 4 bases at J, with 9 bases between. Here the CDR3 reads CASIQRADTQYF. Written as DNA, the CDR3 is TGTGCCAGCATCCAGAGGGCAGATACGCAGTATTTT.

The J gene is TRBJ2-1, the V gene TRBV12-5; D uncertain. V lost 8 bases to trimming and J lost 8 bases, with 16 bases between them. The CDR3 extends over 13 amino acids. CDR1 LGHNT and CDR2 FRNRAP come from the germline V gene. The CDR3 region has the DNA TGTGCTAGTTCTTTTGACCGGGTCGATGAGCAGTTCTTC. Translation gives CASSFDRVDEQFF. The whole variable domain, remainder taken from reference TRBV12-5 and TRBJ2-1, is DARVTQTPRHKVTEMGQEVTMRCQPILGHNTVFWYRQTMMQGLELLAYFRNRAPLDDSGMPKDRFSAEMPDATLATLKIQPSEPRDSAVYFCASSFDRVDEQFFGPGTRLTVL.

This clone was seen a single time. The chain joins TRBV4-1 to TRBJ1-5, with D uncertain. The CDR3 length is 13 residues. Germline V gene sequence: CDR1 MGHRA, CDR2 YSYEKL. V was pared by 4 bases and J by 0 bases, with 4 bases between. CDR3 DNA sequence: TGCGCCAGCAGCCTTGGTAGCAATCAGCCCCAGCATTTT. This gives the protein CASSLGSNQPQHF.

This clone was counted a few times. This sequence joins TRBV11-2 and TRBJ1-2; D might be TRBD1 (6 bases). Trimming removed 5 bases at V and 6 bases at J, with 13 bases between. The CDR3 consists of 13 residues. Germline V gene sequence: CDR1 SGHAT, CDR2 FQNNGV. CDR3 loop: CASSAQGLHGYTF. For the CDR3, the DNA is TGTGCCAGCAGCGCACAGGGATTGCATGGCTACACCTTC. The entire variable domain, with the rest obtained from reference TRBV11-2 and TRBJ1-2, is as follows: EAGVAQSPRYKIIEKRQSVAFWCNPISGHATLYWYQQILGQGPKLLIQFQNNGVVDDSQLPKDRFSAERLKGVDSTLKIQPAKLEDSAVYLCASSAQGLHGYTFGSGTRLTVV.

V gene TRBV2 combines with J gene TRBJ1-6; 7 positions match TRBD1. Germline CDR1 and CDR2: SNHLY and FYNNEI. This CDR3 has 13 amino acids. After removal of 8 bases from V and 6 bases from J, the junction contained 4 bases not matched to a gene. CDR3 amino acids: CASQGGGNSPLHF. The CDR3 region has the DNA TGTGCCAGCCAAGGGGGCGGTAATTCACCCCTCCACTTT.

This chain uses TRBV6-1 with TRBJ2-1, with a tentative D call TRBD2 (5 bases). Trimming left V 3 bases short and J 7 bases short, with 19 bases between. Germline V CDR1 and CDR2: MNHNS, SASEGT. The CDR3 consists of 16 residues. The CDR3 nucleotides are TGTGCCAGCAGTGAGGCCGCCGGGCTACGGGATAATGAGCAGTTCTTC. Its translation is CASSEAAGLRDNEQFF.

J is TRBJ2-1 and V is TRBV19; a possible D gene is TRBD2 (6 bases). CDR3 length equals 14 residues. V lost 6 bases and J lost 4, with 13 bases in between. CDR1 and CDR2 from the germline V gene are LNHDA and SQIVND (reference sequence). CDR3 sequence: CASSPGTYYNEQFF. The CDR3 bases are TGTGCCAGTAGCCCCGGGACTTATTACAATGAGCAGTTCTTC.

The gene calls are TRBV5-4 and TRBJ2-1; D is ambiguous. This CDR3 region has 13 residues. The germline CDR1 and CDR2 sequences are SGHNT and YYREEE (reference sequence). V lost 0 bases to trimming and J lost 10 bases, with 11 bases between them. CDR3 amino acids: CASSLGTPGEQFF. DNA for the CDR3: TGTGCCAGCAGCTTGGGTACCCCCGGCGAGCAGTTCTTC.

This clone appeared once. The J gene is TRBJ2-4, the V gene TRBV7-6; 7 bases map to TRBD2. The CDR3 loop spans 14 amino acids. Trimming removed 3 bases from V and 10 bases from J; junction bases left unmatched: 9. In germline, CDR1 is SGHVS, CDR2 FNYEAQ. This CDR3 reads CASSLQTEAGIQYF. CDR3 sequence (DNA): TGTGCCAGCAGCTTGCAGACAGAAGCGGGGATTCAGTACTTC.

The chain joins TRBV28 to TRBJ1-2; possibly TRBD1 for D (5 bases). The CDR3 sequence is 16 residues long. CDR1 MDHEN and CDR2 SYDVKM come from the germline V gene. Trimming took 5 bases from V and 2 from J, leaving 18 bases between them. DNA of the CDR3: TGTGCCAGCAGTCCGTGGCAGGGAATCGACAACTATGGCTACACCTTC. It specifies CASSPWQGIDNYGYTF.

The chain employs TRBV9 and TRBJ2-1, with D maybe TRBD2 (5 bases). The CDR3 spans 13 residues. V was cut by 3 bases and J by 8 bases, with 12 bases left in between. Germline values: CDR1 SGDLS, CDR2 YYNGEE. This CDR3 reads CASSASSIHEQFF. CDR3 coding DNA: TGTGCCAGCAGCGCCTCTAGCATCCATGAGCAGTTCTTC.

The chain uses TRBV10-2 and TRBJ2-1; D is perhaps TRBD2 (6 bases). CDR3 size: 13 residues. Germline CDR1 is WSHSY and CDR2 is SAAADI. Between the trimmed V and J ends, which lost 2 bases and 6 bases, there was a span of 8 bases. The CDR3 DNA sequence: TGCGCCAGCAGTGAGGCTAGCGTCAATGAGCAGTTCTTC. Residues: CASSEASVNEQFF.

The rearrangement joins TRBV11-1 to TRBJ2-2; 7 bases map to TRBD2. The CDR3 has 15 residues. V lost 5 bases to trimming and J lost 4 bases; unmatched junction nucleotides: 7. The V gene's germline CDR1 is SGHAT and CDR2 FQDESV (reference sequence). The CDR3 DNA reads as TGTGCCAGCAGCCCCTCGGGGGGTCCCACCGGGGAGCTGTTTTTT. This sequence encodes CASSPSGGPTGELFF.

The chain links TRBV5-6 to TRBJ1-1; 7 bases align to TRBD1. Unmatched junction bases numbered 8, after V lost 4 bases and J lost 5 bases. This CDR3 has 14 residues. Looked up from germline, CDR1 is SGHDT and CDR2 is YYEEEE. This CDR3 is CASSPGDSWTEAFF. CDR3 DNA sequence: TGTGCCAGCAGCCCTGGGGACAGTTGGACTGAAGCTTTCTTT.

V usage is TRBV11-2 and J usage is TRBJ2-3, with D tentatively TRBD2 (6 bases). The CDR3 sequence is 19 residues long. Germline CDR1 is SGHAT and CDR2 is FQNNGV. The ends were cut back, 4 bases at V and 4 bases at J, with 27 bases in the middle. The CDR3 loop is CASSSLVSFPGDLPDTQYF. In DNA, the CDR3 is TGTGCCAGCAGCTCCTTGGTTTCTTTTCCGGGAGATTTACCAGATACGCAGTATTTT.

The chain's CDR3 is CASSPSSGGETQYF. CDR3 coding DNA: TGTGCCAGTAGTCCCTCTAGCGGAGGGGAGACCCAGTACTTC. V usage is TRBV19 and J usage is TRBJ2-5, with 7 nucleotides matching TRBD2. V lost 5 bases, J lost 5 bases, and 8 bases stayed unmatched. Germline-derived CDR1 and CDR2 are LNHDA and SQIVND (reference sequence). This CDR3 spans 14 amino acids. The whole variable domain, remainder taken from reference TRBV19 and TRBJ2-5, is DGGITQSPKYLFRKEGQNVTLSCEQNLNHDAMYWYRQDPGQGLRLIYYSQIVNDFQKGDIAEGYSVSREKKESFPLTVTSAQKNPTAFYLCASSPSSGGETQYFGPGTRLLVL.

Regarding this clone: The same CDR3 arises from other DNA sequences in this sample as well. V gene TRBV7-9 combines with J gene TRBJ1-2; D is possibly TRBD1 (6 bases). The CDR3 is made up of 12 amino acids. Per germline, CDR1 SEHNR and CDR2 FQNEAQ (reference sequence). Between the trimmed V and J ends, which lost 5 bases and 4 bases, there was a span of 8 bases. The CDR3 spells CASSPDSYGYTF. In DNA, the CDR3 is TGTGCCAGCAGCCCGGACAGCTATGGCTACACCTTC.

The chain's CDR3 is CASSVDPEDEQFF. The DNA for the CDR3 is TGTGCCAGCAGCGTAGACCCGGAAGATGAGCAGTTCTTC. This rearrangement joins TRBV9 to TRBJ2-1; no firm D call. The CDR3 is made up of 13 amino acids. Per the germline V gene, CDR1 is SGDLS and CDR2 is YYNGEE. V lost 0 bases to trimming and J lost 8 bases, with 9 bases between them.

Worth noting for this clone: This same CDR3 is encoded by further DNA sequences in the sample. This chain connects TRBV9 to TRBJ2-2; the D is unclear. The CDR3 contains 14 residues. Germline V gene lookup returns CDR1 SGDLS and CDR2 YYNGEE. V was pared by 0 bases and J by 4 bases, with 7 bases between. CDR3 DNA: TGTGCCAGCAGCGTAGGCACTACCACCGGGGAGCTGTTTTTT. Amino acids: CASSVGTTTGELFF.